This T cell receptor (beta chain) derives from a study of cytomegalovirus exposure and HLA in healthy donors. This PCR relied on a set of 60 Vbeta primers and 13 Jbeta primers. Assay: immunoSEQ multiplex PCR; the TCRdb copy retains only in-frame clones and omits some. Of fewer than 250,000 clones detected, more than 60% appear once; the ten largest clones hold 15% to 19%. On this clone itself: Its specificity is not known.

Findings and limits, study-wide: The authors later found most CMV-associated TCR beta chains appeared HLA-restricted. Sequencing artifact likely explains a cluster of highly shared sequence variants. Among the most significant clusters, several appeared linked to common viral pathogens in a later analysis.

The CDR3 is made up of 15 amino acids. V lost 6 bases and J lost 5; bases outside the gene matches: 8. CDR1 SGHTA and CDR2 FQGNSA come from the germline V gene. J is TRBJ2-2 and V is TRBV7-2; 8 positions agree with TRBD1. Sequenced material: PBMCs. The receptor was isolated from a middle-aged man in good health and CMV-seronegative. Here the CDR3 DNA reads TGTGCCAGCAGGTTCGGCCAGGGGGCGACCGGGGAGCTGTTTTTT. This encodes CASRFGQGATGELFF. The whole variable domain, remainder taken from reference TRBV7-2 and TRBJ2-2, is GAGVSQSPSNKVTEKGKDVELRCDPISGHTALYWYRQSLGQGLEFLIYFQGNSAPDKSGLPSDRFSAERTGGSVSTLTIQRTQQEDSAVYLCASRFGQGATGELFFGEGSRLTVL.